What follows are 21 T cell receptor beta chains derived from one specimen sequenced in a study of T cells after yellow fever vaccination. TCRdb passed the 5' RACE reads through MiXCR, listing each CDR3 protein once. Among around 310,000 distinct CDR3 sequences listed, approximately 4% were seen once. The source material was PBMCs, sampled 15 days after the yellow fever booster vaccination. These receptors originate from a man aged 18 to 29 who received the YFV17D yellow fever vaccine.

This clonotype was seen a handful of times. The V and J genes are TRBV7-2 and TRBJ2-1; D gene ambiguous. Germline CDR1 and CDR2: SGHTA and FQGNSA. There are 12 residues in the CDR3. The V and J ends lost 1 base and 11 bases respectively, with 9 bases between them. The CDR3, as DNA: TGTGCCAGCAGCTTAGATGCCTTCAAGCAGTTCTTC. This codes for CASSLDAFKQFF.

This clonotype showed up just a few times. The chain has TRBV28 and TRBJ1-1; 10 nucleotides match TRBD1. The CDR3 covers 14 residues. The junction had 10 bases not matched to a gene; V was cut back by 8 bases and J by 7 bases. Germline V gives CDR1 MDHEN, CDR2 SYDVKM. The CDR3 nucleotides read TGTGCCAGCCGAGTAGGGGGGACAGGGGATGAAGCTTTCTTT. Protein sequence: CASRVGGTGDEAFF.

The chain employs TRBV11-2 and TRBJ2-1; no firm D call. Trimming pared 6 bases from V and 2 bases from J, leaving 17 bases between. The CDR3 covers 16 residues. Per germline, CDR1 SGHAT and CDR2 FQNNGV. CDR3 sequence: CASRPARGVAYNEQFF. CDR3 coding DNA: TGTGCCAGCAGACCCGCTCGCGGAGTGGCCTACAATGAGCAGTTCTTC.

This clonotype has at least ten counts. V gene TRBV5-6 combines with J gene TRBJ1-1, with 8 positions matching TRBD1. The CDR3 contains 16 residues. V lost 4 bases, J lost 0 bases, and 8 bases stayed unmatched. Per the germline V gene, CDR1 is SGHDT and CDR2 is YYEEEE. The CDR3 reads CASSPQPGGLNTEAFF. Here the CDR3 DNA reads TGTGCCAGCAGCCCACAGCCAGGGGGCCTGAACACTGAAGCTTTCTTT.

The J gene is TRBJ1-6, the V gene TRBV18; 11 bases are a match to TRBD1. Germline V CDR1 and CDR2: KGHSH, LQKENI. The ends lost 3 bases at V and 10 bases at J; junction bases unmatched: 2. The CDR3 runs to 14 residues. Here the CDR3 DNA reads TGTGCCAGCTCACCGGGACAGGGGGAATCACCCCTCCACTTT. Translated: CASSPGQGESPLHF.

This clonotype has only a few counts. The gene calls are TRBV7-9 and TRBJ2-7; 7 bases are shared with TRBD1. Germline CDR1 is SEHNR and CDR2 is FQNEAQ (reference sequence). CDR3 length: 14 amino acids. Trimming at V came to 5 bases and at J to 2 bases, leaving 6 bases not matched to a gene. The CDR3 DNA follows: TGTGCCAGCAGCGCGACAGGGTTAACCTACGAGCAGTACTTC. This gives the protein CASSATGLTYEQYF.

This chain joins TRBV4-3 and TRBJ1-1; TRBD1 is a possible D gene (6 bases). This CDR3 has 16 amino acids. V lost 3 bases and J 2 bases, leaving 16 bases between the germline ends. CDR1 and CDR2 (germline): LGHNA, YSLEER. The CDR3 DNA reads TGCGCCAGCAGCCACGGATCCGGGACATCTAACACTGAAGCTTTCTTT. It specifies CASSHGSGTSNTEAFF.

This clonotype was seen many times. V and J are TRBV6-2 or TRBV6-3 and TRBJ2-1; possibly TRBD2 for D (7 bases). This CDR3 region has 15 residues. V was cut by 7 bases and J by 6 bases, with 19 bases left in between. Germline values: CDR1 MNHEY, CDR2 SVGEGT. The DNA of the CDR3 is TGTGCCAGCACCAAAGGGGGGGCGCCGGTCAATGAGCAGTTCTTC. It is translated as CASTKGGAPVNEQFF.

This clonotype was seen a few times. The chain links TRBV30 to TRBJ2-1; D is undetermined. V was trimmed by 3 bases and J by 10 bases, leaving 19 bases between them. The CDR3 covers 14 residues. CDR1 is GTSNPN, CDR2 SVGIG, per germline (reference sequence). The CDR3 coding sequence is TGTGCCTGGAGCAAAGCCACTGGGATTGGAGAGCAGTTCTTC. The encoded protein is CAWSKATGIGEQFF. Filled out from reference TRBV30 and TRBJ2-1, the complete variable domain reads SQTIHQWPATLVQPVGSPLSLECTVEGTSNPNLYWYRQAAGRGLQLLFYSVGIGQISSEVPQNLSASRPQDRQFILSSKKLLLSDSGFYLCAWSKATGIGEQFFGPGTRLTVL.

This clonotype was seen at least ten times. The chain joins TRBV5-1 to TRBJ2-1; perhaps TRBD1 as D (5 bases). CDR1 and CDR2 from the germline V gene are SGHRS and YFSETQ. The CDR3 totals 14 residues. Trimming pared 4 bases from V and 6 bases from J, leaving 14 bases between. CDR3 protein: CASSQGQAINEQFF. The CDR3 region has the DNA TGCGCCAGCAGCCAGGGCCAAGCAATCAATGAGCAGTTCTTC. Variable domain in full (rest from reference TRBV5-1 and TRBJ2-1): KAGVTQTPRYLIKTRGQQVTLSCSPISGHRSVSWYQQTPGQGLQFLFEYFSETQRNKGNFPGRFSGRQFSNSRSEMNVSTLELGDSALYLCASSQGQAINEQFFGPGTRLTVL.

In its sample, this clonotype was seen a few times. The chain is built from TRBV5-1 and TRBJ1-4; tentatively, D is TRBD1 (5 bases). CDR1 and CDR2 from the germline V gene are SGHRS and YFSETQ. V was clipped by 0 bases and J by 8 bases, with 8 bases between them. CDR3 length equals 13 residues. The CDR3 spells CASSLGTKEKLFF. CDR3 DNA: TGCGCCAGCAGCTTGGGGACAAAGGAAAAACTGTTTTTT.

This clonotype was observed at least ten times. The V gene is TRBV6-5, the J gene TRBJ1-6; D not resolved. Germline CDR1 MNHEY, CDR2 SVGAGI. V gave up 0 bases and J gave up 7 bases, with 1 base separating them. The CDR3 extends over 12 amino acids. The chain's CDR3 is CASSYSNSPLHF. The CDR3 bases are TGTGCCAGCAGTTACTCAAATTCACCCCTCCACTTT.

This clonotype was seen a handful of times. The V call is TRBV28, the J call TRBJ2-7; TRBD1 agrees at 7 bases. The CDR3 runs to 12 residues. Germline values: CDR1 MDHEN, CDR2 SYDVKM. V was pared by 4 bases and J by 7 bases, with 4 bases of the junction left unmatched. In DNA, the CDR3 is TGTGCCAGCAGTTCCATGGGACAGGAGCAGTACGTC. Protein: CASSSMGQEQYV.

The sample holds many counts of this clonotype. The chain carries TRBV7-9 and TRBJ1-1; D not certain. The V end was cut by 0 bases, the J end by 5 bases, with 7 bases between. The germline CDR1 and CDR2 sequences are SEHNR and FQNEAQ (reference sequence). The CDR3 sequence is 13 residues long. The chain's CDR3 is CASSLASSTEAFF. The CDR3 DNA follows: TGTGCCAGCAGCTTAGCCTCAAGTACTGAAGCTTTCTTT.

The CDR3 spells CASSLSPATNTEAFF. CDR3 DNA sequence: TGCGCCAGCAGCCTCTCGCCAGCCACGAACACTGAAGCTTTCTTT. The J gene is TRBJ1-1, the V gene TRBV5-1; no clear D gene. CDR1 is SGHRS and CDR2 is YFSETQ in the germline V gene. The CDR3 consists of 15 residues. V lost 4 bases and J 1 base, leaving 14 bases between the germline ends.

Many counts were recorded for this clonotype. V usage is TRBV3-1 and J usage is TRBJ2-4; TRBD2 aligns across 7 bases. J gave up 6 bases and V 5 bases, and 7 bases lay outside the gene matches. CDR1 and CDR2 from the germline V gene are LGHDT and YNNKEL (reference sequence). This CDR3 spans 14 amino acids. The CDR3 DNA is TGTGCCAGCAGCTTCATAGCGGGCGGAAACATTCAGTACTTC. It codes for CASSFIAGGNIQYF.

This clonotype appeared once. A much larger clone differs by one base, so this may be a read error. The chain is built from TRBV6-2 or TRBV6-3 and TRBJ1-2; D not resolved. CDR3 length: 13 amino acids. Germline V lookup: CDR1 MNHEY, CDR2 SVGEGT. The CDR3, as DNA: TGTGCCACCAGTTACTCGGCCAGTGATGGCTACACCTTC. Protein product: CATSYSASDGYTF.

The gene calls are TRBV2 and TRBJ2-7; D is possibly TRBD1 or TRBD2 (6 bases each). CDR1 is SNHLY, CDR2 FYNNEI, per germline. The germline V and J ends were trimmed by 4 bases and 2 bases, with 9 bases remaining between them. The CDR3 has 13 amino acids. The CDR3 DNA is TGTGCCAGCAGTGGGGGGGCTGCCTACGAGCAGTACGTC. Encoded protein: CASSGGAAYEQYV.

This clonotype appeared many times. The rearrangement joins TRBV7-2 to TRBJ2-3; 8 nucleotides align to TRBD1. The CDR3 length is 16 residues. V dropped 1 base and J dropped 4; count of bases not matched to a gene: 7. Per the germline V gene, CDR1 is SGHTA and CDR2 is FQGNSA. The CDR3 is CASSLGDRGSADTQYF. Written as DNA, the CDR3 is TGTGCCAGCAGCTTAGGAGACAGGGGATCTGCAGATACGCAGTATTTT.

In this sample, this clonotype turned up a few times. The chain couples TRBV24-1 to TRBJ1-1; D remains unclear. V shed 0 bases and J shed 8 bases, with 15 bases lying between them. The CDR3 contains 15 residues. Germline values: CDR1 KGHDR, CDR2 SFDVKD. The CDR3 protein is CATSDLRGTGGEAFF. The CDR3 bases are TGTGCCACCAGTGATTTGCGGGGTACGGGTGGGGAAGCTTTCTTT.

This clonotype was seen many times. The gene calls are TRBV6-2 or TRBV6-3 and TRBJ2-5; a weak D match, TRBD1 (5 bases). The CDR3 is made up of 13 amino acids. Germline CDR1 is MNHEY and CDR2 is SVGEGT. Trimming took 2 bases from V and 7 from J, leaving 11 bases between them. The CDR3 DNA reads as TGTGCCAGCAGTTACGGGGCAGAAGGGACCCAGTACTTC. Translated: CASSYGAEGTQYF.